This T cell receptor (beta chain) derives from a study of cytotoxic CD8 clonotypes in ibrutinib-treated CLL. At the level of the study: With a range of 6 to 36, the median treatment time before response samples were taken was approximately 11 months. Study outcomes and limitations: Clonality was higher at ibrutinib response and returned toward baseline at progression. The clonality rise at ibrutinib response reflected private clonotype expansion. Sample timing was unmatched between remission and later-progressing patients; lymph nodes unstudied.

Sequencing was performed with immunoSEQ multiplex PCR; in TCRdb, only in-frame clones are kept and a portion is missing. The data show tens of thousands of clones, roughly 57% seen once. Only a few counts were recorded for this clone. Antigen specificity is unknown. The source material was PBMCs, sampled after 12 months of ibrutinib treatment. This TCR derives from a human donor with chronic lymphocytic leukemia.

The CDR3 DNA follows: TGTGCCAGCACCAGGGGGGGGCGAGATACGCAGTATTTT. This gives the protein CASTRGGRDTQYF. The rearrangement joins TRBV6-1 to TRBJ2-3; D is tentatively TRBD1 or TRBD2 (7 bases each). Germline assignment: CDR1 MNHNS and CDR2 SASEGT. V dropped 7 bases and J dropped 5 bases, with 13 bases sitting between them. CDR3 length: 13 residues.